The 32 T cell receptor beta chains listed next were all sequenced from one sample in a study of shared clonotypes between healthy human individuals. Here immunoSEQ multiplex PCR was the method, and the copy in TCRdb shows in-frame clones only, minus some. The repertoire holds under 2.5 million clones, with approximately 90% as singletons. Sequenced input: naive CD4+ T cells from PBMCs. Specified subset: CD45RA+ positively selected. The receptor source for this set is a young man in good health. Some clones in this sample may be carry-over from other donors' samples.

The chain has TRBV15 and TRBJ2-3; 11 bases match TRBD2. The CDR3 spans 14 residues. The V and J ends lost 5 bases and 14 bases, in that order; junction bases with no gene match: 12. CDR1 is LNHNV, CDR2 YYDKDF, per germline (reference sequence). The CDR3 protein is CATSHDSASGRWYF. CDR3 nucleotide sequence: TGTGCCACCAGCCACGATAGCGCTAGCGGGAGGTGGTATTTT.

This chain joins TRBV11-2 and TRBJ2-1; TRBD2 matches at 9 bases. This CDR3 spans 16 amino acids. Germline values: CDR1 SGHAT, CDR2 FQNNGV. V lost 4 bases to trimming and J lost 9 bases; unmatched junction nucleotides: 13. The CDR3 here is CASSSSASGIRGEQFF. The CDR3 nucleotides read TGTGCCAGCAGCTCCTCTGCTAGCGGGATTCGGGGTGAGCAGTTCTTC.

This chain links TRBV2 with TRBJ2-2; D possibly corresponds to TRBD2 (6 bases). Per the germline V gene, CDR1 is SNHLY and CDR2 is FYNNEI. Trimming shortened V by 3 bases and J by 10 bases, and 18 bases separated the two germline ends. The CDR3 runs to 15 residues. The CDR3: CASSDVSAGKAELFF. CDR3 sequence (DNA): TGTGCCAGCAGTGATGTTTCAGCGGGCAAGGCGGAGCTGTTTTTT.

This clone occurred a few times. The genes are TRBV27 and TRBJ1-1; 8 bases line up with TRBD1. V trimming: 5 bases; J trimming: 2 bases; junction bases outside the gene matches: 7. This CDR3 contains 15 residues. The germline V gene encodes CDR1 MNHEY and CDR2 SMNVEV (reference sequence). CDR3 sequence (DNA): TGTGCCAGCAGTCCGTGGGACAGGCAAAACACTGAAGCTTTCTTT. Translated, it gives CASSPWDRQNTEAFF.

This sequence joins TRBV5-1 and TRBJ1-4; TRBD1 aligns across 8 bases. The J segment lost 8 bases and the V segment lost 0 bases, leaving 6 bases of the junction unmatched. The germline V gene encodes CDR1 SGHRS and CDR2 YFSETQ. This CDR3 region has 15 residues. CDR3 nucleotides: TGCGCCAGCAGCTTGGAGCTCCGGACAGGGGAAAAACTGTTTTTT. This sequence encodes CASSLELRTGEKLFF.

The chain carries TRBV6-5 and TRBJ2-7; D gene ambiguous. The CDR3 totals 12 residues. Germline V CDR1 and CDR2: MNHEY, SVGAGI. Trimming stripped 8 bases from V and 9 bases from J, with 17 bases between. CDR3 protein: CASPLRISRQYF. The CDR3, as DNA: TGTGCCAGCCCCCTTCGGATTTCTCGGCAGTACTTC.

The V gene is TRBV18, the J gene TRBJ2-1, with 7 bases aligning to TRBD2. V shed 3 bases and J 0 bases; nucleotides not matched to a gene: 8. Germline loops: CDR1 KGHSH, CDR2 LQKENI. The CDR3 loop spans 17 amino acids. The CDR3 DNA sequence: TGTGCCAGCTCACCGTCCCTAGCGGAGAGCTCCTACAATGAGCAGTTCTTC. It encodes CASSPSLAESSYNEQFF.

The chain couples TRBV7-2 to TRBJ2-1, with 10 bases aligning to TRBD2. V shed 5 bases and J 4 bases; nucleotides not matched to a gene: 5. This CDR3 has 15 residues. Germline CDR1 and CDR2: SGHTA and FQGNSA. DNA of the CDR3: TGTGCCAGCAGCCGCATGACTAGCGGGTACAATGAGCAGTTCTTC. It yields the protein CASSRMTSGYNEQFF.

J is TRBJ2-6 and V is TRBV7-2; D possibly corresponds to TRBD2 (5 bases). Germline V lookup: CDR1 SGHTA, CDR2 FQGNSA. V lost 7 bases, J lost 2 bases, and 12 bases lay in between. This CDR3 has 15 residues. DNA of the CDR3: TGTGCCAGCAACTTCGAGGGTACTGGGGCCAACGTCCTGACTTTC. Protein: CASNFEGTGANVLTF.

The chain recombines TRBV27 with TRBJ1-2; 10 bases are shared with TRBD1. Trimming at V came to 5 bases and at J to 1 base, leaving 1 base not matched to a gene. This CDR3 contains 14 residues. Germline loops: CDR1 MNHEY, CDR2 SMNVEV (reference sequence). Here the CDR3 reads CASSRTGGNYGYTF. Here the CDR3 DNA reads TGTGCCAGCAGTCGGACAGGGGGTAACTATGGCTACACCTTC.

A word on this clone: Other DNA sequences in the same sample also yield this CDR3. This chain connects TRBV27 to TRBJ2-7; the match to TRBD1 covers 9 bases. This CDR3 is built from 15 residues. V dropped 6 bases and J dropped 2; count of bases not matched to a gene: 8. The germline V gene encodes CDR1 MNHEY and CDR2 SMNVEV (reference sequence). In DNA form, the CDR3 reads TGTGCCAGCAGAAACCCGGGACAGGGAACCTACGAGCAGTACTTC. Its translation: CASRNPGQGTYEQYF.

This chain links TRBV13 with TRBJ2-3; 9 positions agree with TRBD2. The CDR3 spans 17 residues. J was trimmed by 5 bases and V by 1 base; bases with no gene match: 10. Germline V lookup: CDR1 PRHDT, CDR2 FYEKMQ (reference sequence). CDR3 in amino acids: CASSLESAGGPRDTQYF. CDR3 nucleotide sequence: TGTGCCAGCAGCTTAGAATCGGCGGGAGGGCCGAGAGATACGCAGTATTTT.

The V call is TRBV28, the J call TRBJ1-5; TRBD1 might be the D (5 bases). The CDR3 runs to 16 residues. Germline CDR1 MDHEN, CDR2 SYDVKM. V was cut by 3 bases and J by 3 bases, with 15 bases left in between. In DNA form, the CDR3 reads TGTGCCAGCAGTTTTTGGAGGTCAGGGAACAATCAGCCCCAGCATTTT. As protein: CASSFWRSGNNQPQHF.

The rearrangement uses TRBV10-3 and TRBJ2-1; D not resolved. From germline, CDR1 is ENHRY and CDR2 SYGVKD. Trimming took off 8 bases at V and 0 bases at J, with 11 bases between the two ends. There are 14 residues in the CDR3. The CDR3 loop reads CAIADISSYNEQFF. The CDR3 bases are TGTGCCATCGCTGATATATCCTCCTACAATGAGCAGTTCTTC.

This chain connects TRBV5-4 to TRBJ2-3; 10 bases fit TRBD2. The V segment lost 4 bases and the J segment 0 bases; nucleotides outside the gene matches: 8. The germline V gene encodes CDR1 SGHNT and CDR2 YYREEE (reference sequence). The CDR3 extends over 17 amino acids. The CDR3 protein is CASSATSGWRSTDTQYF. In nucleotides, the CDR3 is TGTGCCAGCAGCGCGACTAGCGGGTGGAGGAGCACAGATACGCAGTATTTT.

Of note for this clone: A much more abundant neighbour one base away suggests this may be a read error. Other DNA variants within this sample encode the same CDR3. J is TRBJ1-1 and V is TRBV5-1; 7 nucleotides agree with TRBD1. This CDR3 is built from 14 residues. The ends lost 0 bases at V and 2 bases at J; junction bases unmatched: 1. From germline, CDR1 is SGHRS and CDR2 YFSETQ. The CDR3 sequence is CASSLGTGNTEAFF. CDR3 DNA: TGCGCCAGCAGCTTGGGGACAGGAAACACTGAAGCTTTCTTT.

The chain has TRBV5-4 and TRBJ1-4; no definite D call. CDR1 is SGHNT, CDR2 YYREEE, per germline (reference sequence). Between the trimmed V and J ends, which lost 0 bases and 6 bases, there was a span of 6 bases. The CDR3 contains 13 residues. CDR3 bases: TGTGCCAGCAGCTTGGAAACCTATGAAAAACTGTTTTTT. Translating gives CASSLETYEKLFF.

The chain uses TRBV7-2 and TRBJ2-1, with 9 bases lining up with TRBD2. J was trimmed by 7 bases and V by 1 base; bases with no gene match: 11. The CDR3 is 17 amino acids. Germline CDR1 reads SGHTA; CDR2 reads FQGNSA. This CDR3 reads CASSLVGTSILGNEQFF. As DNA, the CDR3 is TGTGCCAGCAGCTTAGTGGGGACTAGCATCCTCGGTAATGAGCAGTTCTTC.

The CDR3 loop is CASSLYGLVGGQDQYF. The CDR3 nucleotides read TGTGCCAGCAGTTTATACGGGTTAGTAGGCGGGCAAGACCAGTACTTC. J is TRBJ2-7 and V is TRBV27; a weak D match, TRBD2 (5 bases). The CDR3 runs 16 residues. Looked up from germline, CDR1 is MNHEY and CDR2 is SMNVEV (reference sequence). V lost 1 base and J 10 bases, leaving 23 bases between the germline ends.

Note on this clone: Additional DNA sequences in this sample encode the identical CDR3. The chain carries TRBV19 and TRBJ2-7; 9 bases fit TRBD1. The germline CDR1 and CDR2 sequences are LNHDA and SQIVND (reference sequence). The V and J ends lost 9 bases and 2 bases, in that order; junction bases with no gene match: 8. The CDR3 spans 14 residues. The CDR3 DNA reads TGTGCCAGCCGACCCGGGACAGGGACCTACGAGCAGTACTTC. This translates into CASRPGTGTYEQYF. Using reference TRBV19 and TRBJ2-7 for the parts outside the CDR3, the full variable domain is DGGITQSPKYLFRKEGQNVTLSCEQNLNHDAMYWYRQDPGQGLRLIYYSQIVNDFQKGDIAEGYSVSREKKESFPLTVTSAQKNPTAFYLCASRPGTGTYEQYFGPGTRLTVT.

The V and J genes are TRBV6-1 and TRBJ1-4; possible D gene TRBD1, 5 bases. Looked up from germline, CDR1 is MNHNS and CDR2 is SASEGT. V shed 10 bases and J shed 7 bases, with 16 bases lying between them. CDR3 length equals 13 residues. The CDR3 nucleotides are TGTGCCATAAGCAGGGTTCGGGGTGAAAAACTGTTTTTT. Amino acids: CAISRVRGEKLFF.

V usage is TRBV27 and J usage is TRBJ2-2; D gene ambiguous. This CDR3 spans 15 amino acids. The germline V gene has CDR1 MNHEY and CDR2 SMNVEV (reference sequence). Trimming removed 6 bases at V and 6 bases at J, with 17 bases between. CDR3 region: CASRFSRYRAGELFF. The CDR3 region has the DNA TGTGCCAGCAGATTTTCCCGCTATCGCGCCGGGGAGCTGTTTTTT.

This clone was recorded only once. The chain has TRBV4-1 and TRBJ2-7; the match to TRBD2 covers 16 bases. The CDR3 totals 18 residues. Trimming removed 6 bases from V and 0 bases from J; junction bases left unmatched: 8. Germline values: CDR1 MGHRA, CDR2 YSYEKL. This chain's CDR3 is CASRDSGLAGGDSYEQYF. CDR3 DNA sequence: TGCGCCAGCAGAGACTCGGGACTAGCGGGGGGGGACTCCTACGAGCAGTACTTC.

The chain recombines TRBV20-1 with TRBJ1-2; the D gene is possibly TRBD1 (5 bases). Trimming removed 4 bases from V and 8 bases from J, with 11 bases in between. This CDR3 has 11 residues. Germline values: CDR1 DFQATT, CDR2 SNEGSKA (reference sequence). CDR3 residues: CSATGTSGYTF. In nucleotides, the CDR3 is TGCAGTGCTACCGGGACCAGCGGCTACACCTTC.

The V and J genes are TRBV14 and TRBJ2-5; tentative D call: TRBD2 (6 bases). Germline V CDR1 and CDR2: SGHDN, FVKESK. This CDR3 has 14 residues. The V end lost 2 bases, the J end lost 5 bases, and 12 bases lay between the germline ends. CDR3 coding DNA: TGTGCCAGCAGCCAACTTGCCCGGGGGGAGACCCAGTACTTC. It codes for CASSQLARGETQYF.

V gene TRBV7-6 combines with J gene TRBJ1-3, with a possible D match to TRBD1 (5 bases). The V gene lost 4 bases and the J gene lost 2 bases, with 15 bases spanning the gap. The CDR3 is 16 amino acids. The germline V gene has CDR1 SGHVS and CDR2 FNYEAQ. The CDR3 nucleotides are TGTGCCAGCAGCTCCAGGGCCGGGGACCCTGGAAACACCATATATTTT. Its translation is CASSSRAGDPGNTIYF. Variable domain in full (rest from reference TRBV7-6 and TRBJ1-3): GAGVSQSPRYKVTKRGQDVALRCDPISGHVSLYWYRQALGQGPEFLTYFNYEAQQDKSGLPNDRFSAERPEGSISTLTIQRTEQRDSAMYRCASSSRAGDPGNTIYFGEGSWLTVV.

As concerns this clone: Distinct nucleotide sequences in the sample also encode this CDR3. CDR3 sequence (DNA): TGTGCCAGCAGCTTGGGGGGGACAGATACGCAGTATTTT. It yields the protein CASSLGGTDTQYF. The J gene is TRBJ2-3, the V gene TRBV7-7, with TRBD2 identical over 7 bases. After removal of 3 bases from V and 3 bases from J, the junction contained 0 bases not matched to a gene. CDR3 length: 13 residues. Germline CDR1 reads SSHAT; CDR2 reads FNYEAQ (reference sequence).

V is TRBV19 and J is TRBJ2-1; TRBD1 matches 8 bases. This CDR3 comprises 15 residues. Germline V gene sequence: CDR1 LNHDA, CDR2 SQIVND (reference sequence). Trimming at V came to 3 bases and at J to 4 bases, leaving 5 bases not matched to a gene. The CDR3 sequence: CASSMAQGVYNEQFF. CDR3 nucleotide sequence: TGTGCCAGTAGTATGGCACAGGGGGTATACAATGAGCAGTTCTTC.

V usage is TRBV19 and J usage is TRBJ1-5, with 7 bases aligning to TRBD1. The germline gives CDR1 LNHDA, CDR2 SQIVND (reference sequence). The CDR3 has 14 residues. With V trimmed by 1 base and J by 5 bases, 2 bases remained unmatched. CDR3 bases: TGTGCCAGTAGTATAGGGACAGGAGATCAGCCCCAGCATTTT. As protein: CASSIGTGDQPQHF.

The chain employs TRBV5-1 and TRBJ1-4, with 11 positions matching TRBD1. The CDR3 is made up of 15 amino acids. CDR1 is SGHRS, CDR2 YFSETQ, per germline. V shed 1 base and J 7 bases; nucleotides not matched to a gene: 3. As DNA, the CDR3 is TGCGCCAGCAGCTTGCAGGGACAGGGGGTTGAAAAACTGTTTTTT. The encoded protein is CASSLQGQGVEKLFF.

V gene TRBV5-1 combines with J gene TRBJ2-1, with D perhaps being TRBD1 or TRBD2 (6 bases each). V shed 0 bases and J shed 10 bases, with 14 bases lying between them. The CDR3 runs to 14 residues. Germline V CDR1 and CDR2: SGHRS, YFSETQ. CDR3 loop: CASSLVLGGWEQFF. CDR3 coding DNA: TGCGCCAGCAGCTTGGTTTTGGGGGGCTGGGAGCAGTTCTTC.

The gene calls are TRBV27 and TRBJ1-2; TRBD1 might be the D (5 bases). The CDR3 is made up of 13 amino acids. V lost 6 bases, J lost 4 bases, and 12 bases lay in between. CDR1 is MNHEY, CDR2 SMNVEV, per germline (reference sequence). This CDR3 is CASRPDSTYGYTF. For the CDR3, the DNA is TGTGCCAGCAGACCCGACAGTACCTATGGCTACACCTTC.